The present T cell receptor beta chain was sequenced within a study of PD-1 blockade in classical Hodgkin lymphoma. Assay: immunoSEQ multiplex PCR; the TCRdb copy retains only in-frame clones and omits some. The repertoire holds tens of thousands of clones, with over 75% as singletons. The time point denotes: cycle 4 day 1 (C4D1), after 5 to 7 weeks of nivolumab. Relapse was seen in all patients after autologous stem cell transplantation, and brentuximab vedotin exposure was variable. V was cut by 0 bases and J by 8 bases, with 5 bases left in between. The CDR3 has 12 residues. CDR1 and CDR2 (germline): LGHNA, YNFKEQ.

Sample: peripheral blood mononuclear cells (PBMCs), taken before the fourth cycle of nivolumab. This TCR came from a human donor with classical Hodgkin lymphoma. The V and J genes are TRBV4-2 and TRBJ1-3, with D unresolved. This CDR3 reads CASSQETDTIYF. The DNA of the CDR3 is TGTGCCAGCAGCCAAGAGACGGACACCATATATTTT.